This T cell receptor beta chain was profiled in a study of cytomegalovirus exposure and HLA in healthy donors. Produced via immunoSEQ multiplex PCR; TCRdb's table is partial and in-frame only. Of under 250,000 clones listed, more than 85% are singletons. Overall study results and limits: Most TCRs appeared rarely, but some public TCRs recurred in many donors. CMV antigen specificity was confirmed in vitro for three CMV-associated chains.

As to this clone: Its antigen remains unknown.

The sample consisted of PBMCs. The receptor's source is a man younger than 30 in good health and CMV-seropositive.

CDR3 in DNA: TGTGCCAGCACGCGAAGGGGCACTACTAACTATGGCTACACCTTC. It codes for CASTRRGTTNYGYTF. The chain joins TRBV6-5 to TRBJ1-2, with D possibly TRBD1 on 5 matching bases. Trimming stripped 7 bases from V and 0 bases from J, with 15 bases between. Germline V gene sequence: CDR1 MNHEY, CDR2 SVGAGI. This CDR3 has 15 residues.